A single sample gave rise to the 19 T cell receptor beta chains below, sequenced in a study of cytomegalovirus exposure and HLA in healthy donors. The PCR made use of 60 Vbeta and 13 Jbeta primers. Clones were sequenced by immunoSEQ multiplex PCR, and TCRdb holds only the in-frame ones, with some missing. Of approximately 190,000 clones in the sample, about 85% were seen once. Sequencing was performed on PBMCs. These TCRs come from a man between 50 and 59 years old in good health and CMV-seronegative.

The table lists this clone with a few counts. The chain couples TRBV7-2 to TRBJ2-7; no clear D. With 4 bases removed from V and 4 bases from J, the gap between germline ends came to 8 bases. Germline-derived CDR1 and CDR2 are SGHTA and FQGNSA. This CDR3 spans 12 amino acids. The CDR3 reads CASSYDGYEQYF. The CDR3 bases are TGTGCCAGCAGCTACGACGGGTACGAGCAGTACTTC.

This chain uses TRBV30 with TRBJ1-6, with 8 bases matching TRBD1. The CDR3 has 14 residues. V lost 3 bases, J lost 10 bases, and 8 bases stayed unmatched. The germline V gene encodes CDR1 GTSNPN and CDR2 SVGIG (reference sequence). The CDR3 DNA sequence: TGTGCCTGGAGCCTAGGACAGGGAAAGTCACCCCTCCACTTT. Its protein product is CAWSLGQGKSPLHF.

This clone has only one observation. The rearrangement uses TRBV21-1 and TRBJ1-5; the DNA was not used to check the table's D call, TRBD1. TRBV21-1 is termed a pseudogene. The CDR3 has 16 amino acids. CDR3 coding DNA: TGTGCCAGCAGCACTCGGACAGCGAGCTACAATCAGCCCCAGCATTTT. It is translated as CASSTRTASYNQPQHF.

The genes are TRBV18 and TRBJ1-6; tentative D call: TRBD1 (5 bases). V shed 3 bases and J shed 7 bases, with 16 bases lying between them. The CDR3 is made up of 16 amino acids. Germline-derived CDR1 and CDR2 are KGHSH and LQKENI. The CDR3 loop reads CASSPLARVDNSPLHF. In nucleotides, the CDR3 is TGTGCCAGCTCACCCCTGGCCAGGGTTGACAATTCACCCCTCCACTTT. The whole variable domain, filled in from reference TRBV18 and TRBJ1-6, reads NAGVMQNPRHLVRRRGQEARLRCSPMKGHSHVYWYRQLPEEGLKFMVYLQKENIIDESGMPKERFSAEFPKEGPSILRIQQVVRGDSAAYFCASSPLARVDNSPLHFGNGTRLTVT.

The chain employs TRBV6-5 and TRBJ2-7; tentatively, D is TRBD2 (7 bases). The V gene's germline CDR1 is MNHEY and CDR2 SVGAGI. This CDR3 is 14 amino acids long. The V end was cut by 4 bases, the J end by 6 bases, with 16 bases between. The CDR3 nucleotides read TGTGCCAGCAGTTTTAAAGTCGCGGGGGCCGAGCAGTACTTC. Amino acids: CASSFKVAGAEQYF.

The chain links TRBV18 to TRBJ2-2, with D unresolved. From germline, CDR1 is KGHSH and CDR2 LQKENI. The CDR3 is 16 residues long. V lost 4 bases, J lost 0 bases, and 12 bases lay in between. CDR3 sequence reads: CASSRPVASNTGELFF. DNA of the CDR3: TGTGCCAGCTCACGGCCCGTTGCTTCGAACACCGGGGAGCTGTTTTTT.

The rearrangement joins TRBV19 to TRBJ1-1, with D possibly being TRBD1 (6 bases). The V and J ends lost 5 bases and 7 bases respectively, with 17 bases between them. Germline-derived CDR1 and CDR2 are LNHDA and SQIVND (reference sequence). The CDR3 runs to 14 residues. CDR3 region: CASSQSRTAREAFF. The CDR3 bases are TGTGCCAGTAGTCAGTCGAGGACAGCTCGTGAAGCTTTCTTT.

The rearrangement joins TRBV2 to TRBJ2-1; D is uncertain. The CDR3 consists of 13 residues. V was shortened by 6 bases and J by 3 bases, with 9 bases between the two germline ends. CDR1 SNHLY and CDR2 FYNNEI come from the germline V gene. This CDR3 reads CASRVWSYNEQFF. The CDR3 coding sequence is TGTGCCAGCAGAGTCTGGAGCTACAATGAGCAGTTCTTC.

The chain carries TRBV27 and TRBJ2-5, with D perhaps matching TRBD1 (6 bases). Matching the DNA end better, TRBJ2-7 makes the J call doubtful. CDR3 size: 14 residues. Germline values: CDR1 MNHEY, CDR2 SMNVEV (reference sequence). CDR3: CASSDTRGTYEQYF. In DNA form, the CDR3 reads TGTGCCAGCAGTGATACGAGGGGGACCTACGAGCAGTACTTC.

This chain uses TRBV29-1 with TRBJ2-7, with 9 bases matching TRBD1. V gave up 4 bases and J gave up 2 bases; unmatched junction bases: 9. CDR3 length: 15 amino acids. Germline values: CDR1 SQVTM, CDR2 ANQGSEA. Written as DNA, the CDR3 is TGCAGCGTTGCCCCCGGACAGGGGACAACCTACGAGCAGTACTTC. Its protein product is CSVAPGQGTTYEQYF.

This rearrangement joins TRBV7-9 to TRBJ2-3; possibly TRBD2 for D (6 bases). CDR3 size: 17 residues. Germline assignment: CDR1 SEHNR and CDR2 FQNEAQ (reference sequence). Trimming removed 3 bases at V and 3 bases at J, with 19 bases between. In DNA, the CDR3 is TGTGCCAGCAGCTTGGGCTATGGGACTCCGAGTACAGATACGCAGTATTTT. Its protein is CASSLGYGTPSTDTQYF.

The CDR3: CASSSDRLGTEAFF. The CDR3 DNA follows: TGTGCCAGCAGCTCGGACAGGCTGGGTACTGAAGCTTTCTTT. V usage is TRBV11-2 and J usage is TRBJ1-1, with 7 bases identical to TRBD1. Per germline, CDR1 SGHAT and CDR2 FQNNGV. This CDR3 is built from 14 residues. V dropped 4 bases and J dropped 5; count of bases not matched to a gene: 7.

V gene TRBV11-2 combines with J gene TRBJ1-6; D gene unclear. Trimming took 0 bases from V and 12 from J, leaving 6 bases between them. Germline CDR1 SGHAT, CDR2 FQNNGV. The CDR3 totals 12 residues. Here the CDR3 reads CASSLEGRPLHF. CDR3 DNA: TGTGCCAGCAGCTTAGAGGGGAGACCCCTCCACTTT.

The genes are TRBV5-1 and TRBJ2-3; D possibly corresponds to TRBD2 (6 bases). The CDR3 consists of 16 residues. V gave up 7 bases and J gave up 4 bases, with 22 bases separating them. Germline V gives CDR1 SGHRS, CDR2 YFSETQ. This CDR3 reads CASSTSRGVISDTQYF. The CDR3, as DNA: TGCGCCAGCTCAACTAGCCGGGGAGTCATCTCAGATACGCAGTATTTT. Complete variable domain (other parts from reference TRBV5-1 and TRBJ2-3): KAGVTQTPRYLIKTRGQQVTLSCSPISGHRSVSWYQQTPGQGLQFLFEYFSETQRNKGNFPGRFSGRQFSNSRSEMNVSTLELGDSALYLCASSTSRGVISDTQYFGPGTRLTVL.

J is TRBJ2-7 and V is TRBV4-1; 14 nucleotides match TRBD2. Losses at the gene ends were 4 bases for V and 1 base for J; bases not matched to a gene: 9. Germline loops: CDR1 MGHRA, CDR2 YSYEKL. The CDR3 is 18 residues long. In DNA form, the CDR3 reads TGCGCCAGCAGCCTCCAGACTAGCGGGGGGGCCGGTTCCTACGAGCAGTACTTC. Amino acid sequence: CASSLQTSGGAGSYEQYF.

V usage is TRBV30 and J usage is TRBJ2-7; the match to TRBD1 covers 9 bases. Looked up from germline, CDR1 is GTSNPN and CDR2 is SVGIG (reference sequence). This CDR3 region has 15 residues. With V trimmed by 1 base and J by 5 bases, 9 bases remained unmatched. The CDR3 reads CAWSEGTGGWDEQYF. In DNA form, the CDR3 reads TGTGCCTGGAGTGAAGGCACAGGGGGCTGGGACGAGCAGTACTTC.

The sample holds a few counts of this clone. CDR3: CSVEADISPYNEQFF. The CDR3 DNA reads as TGCAGCGTTGAAGCAGACATATCCCCCTACAATGAGCAGTTCTTC. This chain links TRBV29-1 with TRBJ2-1, with D uncertain. Between the trimmed V and J ends, which lost 1 base and 2 bases, there was a span of 12 bases. This CDR3 comprises 15 residues. Germline V gene data show CDR1 as SQVTM and CDR2 as ANQGSEA.

The V call is TRBV5-1, the J call TRBJ1-3; perhaps TRBD1 as D (5 bases). The germline V gene encodes CDR1 SGHRS and CDR2 YFSETQ. CDR3 size: 14 residues. V was trimmed by 3 bases and J by 1 base, leaving 8 bases between them. DNA of the CDR3: TGCGCCAGCAGCTCGGGGGGGTCTGGAAACACCATATATTTT. It is translated as CASSSGGSGNTIYF.

Concerning this clone itself: This same CDR3 is encoded by further DNA sequences in the sample. J is TRBJ1-4 and V is TRBV5-1; D possibly corresponds to TRBD1 (5 bases). There are 15 residues in the CDR3. Germline CDR1 SGHRS, CDR2 YFSETQ. V lost 0 bases, J lost 2 bases, and 8 bases lay in between. CDR3 sequence: CASSLAGATNEKLFF. Written as DNA, the CDR3 is TGCGCCAGCAGCTTGGCTGGGGCCACTAATGAAAAACTGTTTTTT.